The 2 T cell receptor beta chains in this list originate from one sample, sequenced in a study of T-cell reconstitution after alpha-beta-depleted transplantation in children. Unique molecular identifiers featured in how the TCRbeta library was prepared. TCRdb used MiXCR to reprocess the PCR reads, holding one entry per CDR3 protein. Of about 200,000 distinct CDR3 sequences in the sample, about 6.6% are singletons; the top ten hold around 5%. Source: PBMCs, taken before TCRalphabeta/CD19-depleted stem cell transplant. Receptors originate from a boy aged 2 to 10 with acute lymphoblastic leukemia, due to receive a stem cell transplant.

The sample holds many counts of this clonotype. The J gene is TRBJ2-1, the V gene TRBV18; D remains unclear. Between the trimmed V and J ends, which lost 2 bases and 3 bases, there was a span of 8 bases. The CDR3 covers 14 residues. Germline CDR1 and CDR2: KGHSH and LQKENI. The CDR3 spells CASSPLGDYNEQFF. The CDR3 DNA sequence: TGTGCCAGCTCACCATTAGGTGACTACAATGAGCAGTTCTTC.

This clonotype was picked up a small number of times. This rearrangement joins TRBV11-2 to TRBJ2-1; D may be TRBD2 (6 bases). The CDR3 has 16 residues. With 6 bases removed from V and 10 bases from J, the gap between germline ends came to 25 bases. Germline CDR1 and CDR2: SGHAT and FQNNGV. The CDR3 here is CASSRLDERRAGEQFF. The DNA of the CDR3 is TGTGCCAGCAGTCGTCTTGATGAACGGAGGGCGGGGGAGCAGTTCTTC.